Each of the 17 T cell receptor beta chains below was sequenced from the same sample in a study of T cell clonality in common variable immunodeficiency. Profiled with immunoSEQ multiplex PCR; TCRdb holds only in-frame clones, not every one. The record shows approximately 81,000 clones for this sample, with no singletons present. Sample: peripheral blood mononuclear cells. Receptors were obtained from a person aged 18 to 69 in good health.

The table lists this clone with many counts. The read gets to within 3 residues of the CDR3 end, and the germline J gene fills in the rest. This chain joins TRBV19 and TRBJ2-7; 8 bases are a match to TRBD1. With 5 bases clipped from V and 5 bases from J, the junction kept 5 bases outside the gene matches. Germline-derived CDR1 and CDR2 are LNHDA and SQIVND (reference sequence). This CDR3 spans 13 amino acids. CDR3 DNA, as far as it was read: TGTGCCAGTAGTCGGACAGGGTCCCACGAG. Amino acid sequence: CASSRTGSHE. The complete CDR3 sequence is CASSRTGSHEQYF.

This clone was observed many times. The read finishes 3 residues shy of the CDR3 end, and the germline J gene is used to complete it. The chain couples TRBV20-1 to TRBJ2-7; D may correspond to TRBD1 or TRBD2 (6 bases each). Germline-derived CDR1 and CDR2 are DFQATT and SNEGSKA (reference sequence). This CDR3 region has 14 residues. Trimming pared 0 bases from V and 4 bases from J, leaving 13 bases between. The sequenced CDR3 bases are TGCAGTGCTAGAGATCTGCGGAGGGGGTACGAG. It specifies CSARDLRRGYE. The whole CDR3 protein is CSARDLRRGYEQYF.

Many counts were recorded for this clone. The read gets to within 3 residues of the CDR3 end, and the germline J gene fills in the rest. The chain employs TRBV12-3 or TRBV12-4 and TRBJ2-3, with TRBD1 matching 9 bases. This CDR3 spans 15 amino acids. CDR3 residues: CASSYGTGTLAAQYF. CDR3 DNA (partial): TGTGCCAGCAGTTACGGGACAGGGACCCTAGCGGCG.

The sample holds many counts of this clone. Read coverage stops 3 residues before the CDR3 terminus; the germline J gene supplies the remainder. The chain combines TRBV7-9 with TRBJ2-7, with 8 bases lining up with TRBD2. Germline CDR1 and CDR2: SEHNR and FQNEAQ (reference sequence). The CDR3 totals 13 residues. The ends lost 5 bases at V and 3 bases at J; junction bases unmatched: 3. CDR3 amino acids: CASSRTSNYEQYF. CDR3 DNA (partial): TGTGCCAGCAGCCGGACTAGCAACTACGAG.

The table lists this clone with many counts. The CDR3 end is not reached by the read, which stops 3 residues before it; the germline J gene fills it in. The V and J genes are TRBV7-3 and TRBJ2-7; D gene ambiguous. Germline V gene data show CDR1 as SGHTA and CDR2 as FQGTGA. The CDR3 is 15 residues long. V dropped 1 base and J dropped 2 bases, with 12 bases sitting between them. CDR3 protein: CASSLSPSGTYEQYF. The part of the CDR3 DNA that was read is TGTGCCAGCAGCTTAAGTCCTAGTGGCACCTACGAG.

The sample holds many counts of this clone. The read ends 3 residues early relative to the CDR3; the germline J gene fills the gap. This chain connects TRBV7-2 to TRBJ2-3, with D perhaps being TRBD1 or TRBD2 (5 bases each). The germline V gene has CDR1 SGHTA and CDR2 FQGNSA. V lost 5 bases and J 4 bases, leaving 7 bases between the germline ends. The CDR3 is made up of 12 amino acids. The CDR3 bases that were read are TGTGCCAGCAGCCGAGGGGCAGATACG. Its protein is CASSRGADT. The whole CDR3 reads CASSRGADTQYF.

Many counts were recorded for this clone. The CDR3 end lies 3 residues beyond the end of the read and is filled in from the germline J gene. This chain uses TRBV7-8 with TRBJ2-7; maybe TRBD1 (6 bases). Germline CDR1 and CDR2: SGHVS and FQNEAQ. This CDR3 contains 16 residues. Trimming removed 5 bases from V and 0 bases from J, with 17 bases in between. CDR3 in amino acids: CASSDPPGHSSYEQYF. The covered CDR3 bases are TGTGCCAGCAGCGATCCTCCGGGACACAGCTCCTACGAG.

This clone was recorded many times. From the germline J gene comes the end of the CDR3, since the read stops 3 residues before it. This rearrangement joins TRBV19 to TRBJ2-1, with TRBD1 identical over 8 bases. CDR3 length: 15 residues. Germline assignment: CDR1 LNHDA and CDR2 SQIVND (reference sequence). The V gene end was trimmed by 10 bases and the J gene end by 6 bases; junction bases not matched to a gene: 14. The DNA read from the CDR3 is TGTGCCACCCTTGGCCAGGGGGCGGCCTCCAATGAG. Amino acid sequence: CATLGQGAASNE. In full, the CDR3 is CATLGQGAASNEQFF.

The sample holds many counts of this clone. The CDR3 end falls 3 residues outside the read, so it is completed with the germline J gene. The chain links TRBV6-1 to TRBJ2-1; D is undetermined. V shed 4 bases and J shed 8 bases, with 18 bases lying between them. CDR3 length: 15 residues. The germline CDR1 and CDR2 sequences are MNHNS and SASEGT. CDR3 DNA, as far as it was read: TGTGCCAGCAGTGCTCTTGGCCCATTGCTTGATGAG. Translating gives CASSALGPLLDE. The CDR3, in full, reads CASSALGPLLDEQFF.

This clone was detected ten times or more. The CDR3 goes on 3 residues after the read ends, and that part is filled in from the germline J gene. The chain carries TRBV9 and TRBJ2-3, with 8 bases aligning to TRBD2. V was pared by 4 bases and J by 1 base, with 8 bases of the junction left unmatched. CDR1 SGDLS and CDR2 YYNGEE come from the germline V gene. CDR3 size: 16 residues. CDR3 DNA, as far as it was read: TGTGCCAGCAGCCCGTACAGCGGGAGCGGCACAGATACG. It codes for CASSPYSGSGTDT. In full, the CDR3 is CASSPYSGSGTDTQYF. The full variable domain, rest sourced from reference TRBV9 and TRBJ2-3, is DSGVTQTPKHLITATGQRVTLRCSPRSGDLSVYWYQQSLDQGLQFLIQYYNGEERAKGNILERFSAQQFPDLHSELNLSSLELGDSALYFCASSPYSGSGTDTQYFGPGTRLTVL.

This clone was observed many times. The CDR3 goes on 3 residues after the read ends, and that part is filled in from the germline J gene. The chain links TRBV7-9 to TRBJ2-7; 9 bases match TRBD1. Germline V gene sequence: CDR1 SEHNR, CDR2 FQNEAQ (reference sequence). The CDR3 contains 15 residues. Trimming at V came to 5 bases and at J to 4 bases, leaving 9 bases not matched to a gene. The CDR3 bases that were read are TGTGCCAGCAGCCCGGGACAGGGAAGGAGATACGAG. Encoded protein: CASSPGQGRRYE. The whole CDR3 protein reads CASSPGQGRRYEQYF.

This clone was found many times. The read terminates 3 residues before the CDR3 end, so the remaining end is supplied by the germline J gene. V usage is TRBV20-1 and J usage is TRBJ2-1, with 10 bases lining up with TRBD1. The CDR3 consists of 15 residues. Germline V lookup: CDR1 DFQATT, CDR2 SNEGSKA (reference sequence). V lost 1 base to trimming and J lost 0 bases; unmatched junction nucleotides: 0. CDR3 DNA (partial): TGCAGTGCTAGAGGGACAGGGGGCTCCTACAATGAG. Protein sequence: CSARGTGGSYNE. The complete CDR3 sequence is CSARGTGGSYNEQFF.

This clone occurred many times. The missing CDR3 end, 3 residues past where the read stops, is filled in from the germline J gene. This chain links TRBV13 with TRBJ2-3; D not certain. This CDR3 spans 13 amino acids. Trimming left V 2 bases short and J 2 bases short, with 5 bases between. CDR1 and CDR2 from the germline V gene are PRHDT and FYEKMQ (reference sequence). This CDR3 is CASSLPSTDTQYF. The DNA read from the CDR3 is TGTGCCAGCAGCTTACCGTCCACAGATACG.

This clone was counted at least ten times. The read stops 3 residues short of the end of the CDR3; the missing end is completed from the germline J gene. The chain carries TRBV10-3 and TRBJ2-7, with 13 bases lining up with TRBD2. The CDR3 contains 15 residues. V was pared by 6 bases and J by 4 bases, with 6 bases of the junction left unmatched. Germline V gene lookup returns CDR1 ENHRY and CDR2 SYGVKD. CDR3 sequence reads: CAIRGTSGTSYEQYF. The CDR3 bases that were read are TGTGCCATCAGGGGGACTAGCGGGACTTCTTACGAG.

This clone was picked up many times. Sequencing ends 3 residues short of the CDR3 end; the germline J gene provides the rest. The chain combines TRBV19 with TRBJ1-2, with D maybe TRBD1 (6 bases). V lost 5 bases to trimming and J lost 4 bases, with 14 bases between them. The CDR3 spans 14 residues. CDR1 is LNHDA and CDR2 is SQIVND in the germline V gene (reference sequence). CDR3 DNA, as far as it was read: TGTGCCAGTAGTGTCAGGGGAGTCGGCTATGGC. Protein product: CASSVRGVGYG. The full CDR3 protein reads CASSVRGVGYGYTF.

This clone was observed many times. The missing CDR3 end, 3 residues past where the read stops, is filled in from the germline J gene. The V gene is TRBV18, the J gene TRBJ1-1; D gene unclear. This CDR3 has 16 residues. Germline V lookup: CDR1 KGHSH, CDR2 LQKENI. V was clipped by 6 bases and J by 1 base, with 18 bases between them. CDR3 protein: CASSPSPGFSNTEAFF. Partial CDR3 DNA: TGTGCCAGCTCTCCCTCACCAGGCTTCTCGAACACTGAA. The variable domain in full, completed from reference TRBV18 and TRBJ1-1, reads NAGVMQNPRHLVRRRGQEARLRCSPMKGHSHVYWYRQLPEEGLKFMVYLQKENIIDESGMPKERFSAEFPKEGPSILRIQQVVRGDSAAYFCASSPSPGFSNTEAFFGQGTRLTVV.

This clone occurred many times. Read data end 3 residues before the CDR3 end; the end is taken from the germline J gene. The chain combines TRBV20-1 with TRBJ2-2, with 9 positions matching TRBD2. The J segment lost 6 bases and the V segment lost 7 bases, leaving 9 bases of the junction unmatched. From germline, CDR1 is DFQATT and CDR2 SNEGSKA (reference sequence). The length of the CDR3 is 14 residues. The covered CDR3 bases are TGCAGTGTCACGGGACTAGCAGCCGCCGGGGAG. Amino acid sequence: CSVTGLAAAGE. The whole CDR3 sequence reads CSVTGLAAAGELFF.